The table lists the clone carrying this TCR beta chain with a count of one. The data originate from a study of blood T cell repertoires in COVID-19. Study in general: T cells, B-cell-depleted T cells, or PBMCs provided the cDNA or gDNA that served as material.

Enrolment of Seattle patients took place during active infection, and they were followed longitudinally. The CDR3 consists of 16 residues. V lost 5 bases to trimming and J lost 7 bases; unmatched junction nucleotides: 8. Germline V gene sequence: CDR1 MNHNY, CDR2 SVGAGI (reference sequence). The data were produced by immunoSEQ multiplex PCR, yet TCRdb's version contains in-frame clones alone and is incomplete. The sample holds roughly 230,000 clones, 85% to 95% seen once. The source material was peripheral blood. The chain employs TRBV6-6 and TRBJ1-6; 10 bases align to TRBD1. The sequence derives from a man aged 25-45 years with COVID-19, enrolled during active disease. CDR3 DNA: TGTGCCAGCAGTACCGGGACAGGGGCGTCCAATTCACCCCTCCACTTT. This sequence encodes CASSTGTGASNSPLHF.